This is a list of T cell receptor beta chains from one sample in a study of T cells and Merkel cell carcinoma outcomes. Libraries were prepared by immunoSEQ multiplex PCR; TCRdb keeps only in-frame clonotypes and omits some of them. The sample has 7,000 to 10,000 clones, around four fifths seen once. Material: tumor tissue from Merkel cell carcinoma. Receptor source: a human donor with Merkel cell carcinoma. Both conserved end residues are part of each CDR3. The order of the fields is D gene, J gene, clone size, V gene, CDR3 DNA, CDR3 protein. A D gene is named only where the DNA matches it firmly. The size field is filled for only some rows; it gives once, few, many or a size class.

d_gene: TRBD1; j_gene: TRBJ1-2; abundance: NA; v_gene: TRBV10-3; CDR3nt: TGTGCCATCAGTGCGGAGGGGGCGCGGGGCTACACCTTC; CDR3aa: CAISAEGARGYTF
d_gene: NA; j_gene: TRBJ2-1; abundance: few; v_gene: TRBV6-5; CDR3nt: TGTGCCAGCAGTCAGGACAGTTACTCCTACAATGAGCAGTTCTTC; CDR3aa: CASSQDSYSYNEQFF
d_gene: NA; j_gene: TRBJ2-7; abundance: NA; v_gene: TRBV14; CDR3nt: TGTGCCAGCAGCCTTCTAGGGACGAATACCTACGAGCAGTACTTC; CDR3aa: CASSLLGTNTYEQYF
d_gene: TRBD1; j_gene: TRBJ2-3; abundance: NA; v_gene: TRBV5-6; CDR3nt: TGTGCCAGCAGCTTTCGTTTGGGACAGGGTAGCACAGATACGCAGTATTTT; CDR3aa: CASSFRLGQGSTDTQYF
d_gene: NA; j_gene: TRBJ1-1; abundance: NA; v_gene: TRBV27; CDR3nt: TGTGCCAGCAGTTTATCACGCGTGTCCGCTGAAGCTTTCTTT; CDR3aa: CASSLSRVSAEAFF
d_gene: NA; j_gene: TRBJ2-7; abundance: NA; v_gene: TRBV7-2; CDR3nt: TGTGCCAGCAGCTTCGACGGTGGGGCCTACTACGAGCAGTACTTC; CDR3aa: CASSFDGGAYYEQYF
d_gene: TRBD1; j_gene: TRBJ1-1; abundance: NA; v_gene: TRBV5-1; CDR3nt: TGCGCCAGCAGCTCAAGGGACAGGGGAGGCACTGAAGCTTTCTTT; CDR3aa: CASSSRDRGGTEAFF
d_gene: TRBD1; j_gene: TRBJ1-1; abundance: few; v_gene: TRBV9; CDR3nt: TGTGCCAGCAGCGTAGGACAGGGAGACACTGAAGCTTTCTTT; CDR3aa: CASSVGQGDTEAFF
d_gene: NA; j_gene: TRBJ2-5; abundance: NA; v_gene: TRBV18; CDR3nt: TGTGCCAGCTCACCATACGGAGAGACCCAGTACTTC; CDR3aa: CASSPYGETQYF
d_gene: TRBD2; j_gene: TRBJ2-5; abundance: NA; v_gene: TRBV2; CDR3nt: TGTGCCAGCAGTGAGAGGACTAGCGGGGGGGAGAAAGAGACCCAGTACTTC; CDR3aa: CASSERTSGGEKETQYF
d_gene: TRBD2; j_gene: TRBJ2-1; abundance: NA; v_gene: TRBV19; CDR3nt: TGTGCCAGTAGTAAAGGCGGGGGGACCAATGAGCAGTTCTTC; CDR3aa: CASSKGGGTNEQFF
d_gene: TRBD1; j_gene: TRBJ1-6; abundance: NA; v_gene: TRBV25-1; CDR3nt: TGTGCCAGCAGACCTCTGACAGGGGAGAATTCACCCCTCCACTTT; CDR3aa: CASRPLTGENSPLHF